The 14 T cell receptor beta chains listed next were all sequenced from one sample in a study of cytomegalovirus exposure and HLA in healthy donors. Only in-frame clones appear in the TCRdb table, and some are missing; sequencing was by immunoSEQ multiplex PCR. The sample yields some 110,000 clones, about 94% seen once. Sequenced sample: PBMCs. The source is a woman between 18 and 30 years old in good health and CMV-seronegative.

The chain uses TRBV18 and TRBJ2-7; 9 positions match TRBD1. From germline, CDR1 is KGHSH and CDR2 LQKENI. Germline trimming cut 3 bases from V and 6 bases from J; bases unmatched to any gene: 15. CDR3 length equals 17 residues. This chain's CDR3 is CASSPPLLDRGNGEQYF. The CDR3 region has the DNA TGTGCCAGCTCACCCCCTCTCCTGGACAGGGGAAATGGCGAGCAGTACTTC.

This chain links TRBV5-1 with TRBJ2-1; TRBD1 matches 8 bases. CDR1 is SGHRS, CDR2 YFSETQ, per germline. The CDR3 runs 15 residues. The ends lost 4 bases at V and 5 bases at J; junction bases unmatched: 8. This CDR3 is CASSPVPGQDNEQFF. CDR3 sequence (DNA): TGCGCCAGCAGCCCGGTCCCGGGACAGGACAATGAGCAGTTCTTC.

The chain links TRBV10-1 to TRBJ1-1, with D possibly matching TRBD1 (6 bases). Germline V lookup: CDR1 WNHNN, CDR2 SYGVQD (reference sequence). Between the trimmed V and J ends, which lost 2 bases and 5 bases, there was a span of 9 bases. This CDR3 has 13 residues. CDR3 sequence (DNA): TGCGCCAGCAGTGAGACAGGGTTGACTGAAGCTTTCTTT. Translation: CASSETGLTEAFF.

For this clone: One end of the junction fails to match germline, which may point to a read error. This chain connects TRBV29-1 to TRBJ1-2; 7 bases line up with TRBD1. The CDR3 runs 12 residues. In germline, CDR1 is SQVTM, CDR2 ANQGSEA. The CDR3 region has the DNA TGCAGCTTTGACAGGGACTCCTATGGCTACACCTTC. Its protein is CSFDRDSYGYTF.

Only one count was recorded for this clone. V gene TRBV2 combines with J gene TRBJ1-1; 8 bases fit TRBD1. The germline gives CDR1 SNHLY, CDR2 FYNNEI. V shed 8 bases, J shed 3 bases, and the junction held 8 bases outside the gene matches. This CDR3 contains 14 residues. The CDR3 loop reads CASPNRGGDTEAFF. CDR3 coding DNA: TGTGCCAGCCCAAACAGGGGGGGGGACACTGAAGCTTTCTTT.

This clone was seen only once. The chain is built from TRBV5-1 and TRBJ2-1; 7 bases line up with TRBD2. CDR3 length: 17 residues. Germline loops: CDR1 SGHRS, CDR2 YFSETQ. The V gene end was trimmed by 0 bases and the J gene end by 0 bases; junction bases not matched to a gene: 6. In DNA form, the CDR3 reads TGCGCCAGCAGCTTGGAGGGAGGGACCCTCTCCTACAATGAGCAGTTCTTC. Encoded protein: CASSLEGGTLSYNEQFF.

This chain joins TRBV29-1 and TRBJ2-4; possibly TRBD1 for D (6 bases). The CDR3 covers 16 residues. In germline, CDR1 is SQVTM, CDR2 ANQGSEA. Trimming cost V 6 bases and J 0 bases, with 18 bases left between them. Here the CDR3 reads CSVSGTPGEAKNIQYF. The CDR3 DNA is TGCAGCGTCTCCGGGACACCCGGCGAAGCCAAAAACATTCAGTACTTC.

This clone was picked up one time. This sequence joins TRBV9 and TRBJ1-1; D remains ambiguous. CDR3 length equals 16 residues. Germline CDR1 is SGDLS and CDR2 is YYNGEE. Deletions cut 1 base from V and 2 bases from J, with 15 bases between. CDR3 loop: CASSVYTRGLNTEAFF. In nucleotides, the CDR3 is TGTGCCAGCAGCGTATACACCCGAGGACTAAACACTGAAGCTTTCTTT. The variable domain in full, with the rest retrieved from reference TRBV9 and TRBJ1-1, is DSGVTQTPKHLITATGQRVTLRCSPRSGDLSVYWYQQSLDQGLQFLIQYYNGEERAKGNILERFSAQQFPDLHSELNLSSLELGDSALYFCASSVYTRGLNTEAFFGQGTRLTVV.

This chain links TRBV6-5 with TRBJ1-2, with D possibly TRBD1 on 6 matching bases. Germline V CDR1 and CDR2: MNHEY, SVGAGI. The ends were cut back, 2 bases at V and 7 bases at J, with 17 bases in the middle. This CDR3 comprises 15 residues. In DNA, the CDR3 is TGTGCCAGCAGTTACCGCACAGGGAAATTGTTTGGCTACACCTTC. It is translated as CASSYRTGKLFGYTF.

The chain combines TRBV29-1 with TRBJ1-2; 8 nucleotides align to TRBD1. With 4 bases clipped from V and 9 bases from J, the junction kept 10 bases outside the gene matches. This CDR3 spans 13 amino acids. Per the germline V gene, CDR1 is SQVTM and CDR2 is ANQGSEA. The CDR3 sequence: CSVAGGQGPSYTF. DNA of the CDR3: TGCAGCGTTGCCGGAGGACAGGGCCCTAGCTACACCTTC.

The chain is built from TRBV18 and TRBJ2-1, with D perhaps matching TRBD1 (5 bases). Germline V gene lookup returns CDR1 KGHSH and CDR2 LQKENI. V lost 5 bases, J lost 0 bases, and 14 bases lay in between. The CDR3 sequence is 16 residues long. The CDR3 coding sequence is TGTGCCAGCTCATCGACAGTTTCAAGCTCCTACAATGAGCAGTTCTTC. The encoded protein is CASSSTVSSSYNEQFF.

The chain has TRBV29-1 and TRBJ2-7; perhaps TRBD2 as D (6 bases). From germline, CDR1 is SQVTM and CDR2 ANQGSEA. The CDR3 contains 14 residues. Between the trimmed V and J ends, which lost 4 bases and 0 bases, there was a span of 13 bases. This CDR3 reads CSVGPGLPSYEQYF. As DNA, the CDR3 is TGCAGCGTTGGACCGGGACTCCCCTCCTACGAGCAGTACTTC.

CDR3 sequence reads: CASRWGQGSTQYF. The CDR3 bases are TGTGCCAGCAGATGGGGACAGGGATCGACCCAGTACTTC. The V gene is TRBV7-9, the J gene TRBJ2-5; 9 nucleotides agree with TRBD1. Germline V lookup: CDR1 SEHNR, CDR2 FQNEAQ (reference sequence). The CDR3 is 13 amino acids. V shed 6 bases and J 7 bases; nucleotides not matched to a gene: 6.

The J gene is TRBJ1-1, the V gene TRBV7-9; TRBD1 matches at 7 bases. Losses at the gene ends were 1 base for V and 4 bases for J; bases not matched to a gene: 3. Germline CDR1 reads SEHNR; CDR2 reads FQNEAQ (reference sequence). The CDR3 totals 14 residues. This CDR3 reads CASSLEQGVTEAFF. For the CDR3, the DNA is TGTGCCAGCAGCTTAGAGCAGGGGGTCACTGAAGCTTTCTTT.